These 12 T cell receptor beta chains were all obtained from the same sample, sequenced in a study of blood T cell repertoires in COVID-19. The table came from immunoSEQ multiplex PCR; TCRdb's copy has only in-frame clones and leaves some out. The sample consists of hundreds of thousands of clones, around four fifths of them appearing once. Sequences were obtained from peripheral blood. Receptors originate from a woman aged 45-59 years who had recovered from COVID-19.

The rearrangement links TRBV11-2 to TRBJ1-2, with D perhaps matching TRBD1 (5 bases). Germline CDR1 SGHAT, CDR2 FQNNGV. V was cut by 3 bases and J by 5 bases, with 13 bases left in between. The CDR3 totals 14 residues. CDR3 loop: CASSLMEGPYGYTF. DNA for the CDR3: TGTGCCAGCAGCTTGATGGAGGGACCTTATGGCTACACCTTC.

On this clone itself: Mismatch with germline at one junction end may stem from a read error. The chain carries TRBV6-2 or TRBV6-3 and TRBJ1-4, with 7 nucleotides matching TRBD1. The CDR3 has 15 amino acids. Germline V gives CDR1 MNHEY, CDR2 SVGEGT. The CDR3 coding sequence is TGTGCCAGCAGTCGATGGACAGGAACTGATGAAAAACTGTTTTTT. Translated: CASSRWTGTDEKLFF.

The rearrangement links TRBV28 to TRBJ2-1; the D gene is possibly TRBD1 (6 bases). CDR1 is MDHEN and CDR2 is SYDVKM in the germline V gene. V was trimmed by 10 bases and J by 4 bases, leaving 14 bases between them. The CDR3 has 13 residues. The CDR3 sequence is CATDPRGYNEQFF. CDR3 nucleotide sequence: TGTGCCACCGACCCCAGGGGTTACAATGAGCAGTTCTTC.

This clone was counted a few times. The chain couples TRBV7-9 to TRBJ2-1; TRBD1 aligns across 8 bases. The germline CDR1 and CDR2 sequences are SEHNR and FQNEAQ (reference sequence). The junction had 7 bases not matched to a gene; V was cut back by 5 bases and J by 4 bases. The CDR3 is 15 amino acids. The CDR3 region is CASSPGGQGYNEQFF. Here the CDR3 DNA reads TGTGCCAGCAGCCCGGGCGGACAGGGATACAATGAGCAGTTCTTC.

The chain joins TRBV25-1 to TRBJ2-7; a weak D match, TRBD2 (5 bases). V lost 5 bases, J lost 0 bases, and 20 bases lay in between. CDR1 and CDR2 (germline): MGHDK, SYGVNS. CDR3 size: 17 residues. CDR3 in DNA: TGTGCCAGCAGTAACCGGATCGGACTGACGAGCTCCTACGAGCAGTACTTC. It codes for CASSNRIGLTSSYEQYF.

The chain joins TRBV7-2 to TRBJ2-3, with TRBD2 identical over 10 bases. CDR3 length equals 15 residues. Per the germline V gene, CDR1 is SGHTA and CDR2 is FQGNSA. Trimming at V came to 3 bases and at J to 9 bases, leaving 9 bases not matched to a gene. This CDR3 reads CASSFSGGTPGTQYF. In nucleotides, the CDR3 is TGTGCCAGCAGCTTTAGCGGGGGGACGCCGGGGACGCAGTATTTT.

The chain recombines TRBV24-1 with TRBJ2-3, with TRBD1 matching 11 bases. The ends lost 6 bases at V and 4 bases at J; junction bases unmatched: 11. The CDR3 totals 17 residues. Germline lookup yields CDR1 KGHDR and CDR2 SFDVKD. The CDR3 spells CATSTQTGTGGSDTQYF. In nucleotides, the CDR3 is TGTGCCACCAGTACCCAGACGGGGACAGGGGGTTCAGATACGCAGTATTTT.

This chain joins TRBV27 and TRBJ1-5; TRBD1 matches 10 bases. CDR1 MNHEY and CDR2 SMNVEV come from the germline V gene (reference sequence). V was pared by 7 bases and J by 0 bases, with 9 bases of the junction left unmatched. This CDR3 has 17 residues. CDR3 coding DNA: TGTGCCAGCACCTGGGACAGGGGACCTTATAGCAATCAGCCCCAGCATTTT. Translating gives CASTWDRGPYSNQPQHF.

This clone was seen only once. The V and J genes are TRBV15 and TRBJ2-5; 7 positions agree with TRBD2. V was pared by 1 base and J by 2 bases, with 4 bases of the junction left unmatched. The V gene's germline CDR1 is LNHNV and CDR2 YYDKDF (reference sequence). The CDR3 totals 15 residues. CDR3 sequence reads: CATSRASGGQETQYF. Written as DNA, the CDR3 is TGTGCCACCAGCAGAGCTTCGGGGGGTCAAGAGACCCAGTACTTC.

The chain recombines TRBV18 with TRBJ1-2, with TRBD1 matching 9 bases. The CDR3 sequence is 14 residues long. J lost 7 bases, V lost 6 bases, and 9 bases had no gene match. The germline CDR1 and CDR2 sequences are KGHSH and LQKENI. The CDR3 DNA reads as TGTGCCAGCTCCCTCGGGACAGGGCAATCTGGCTACACCTTC. Its protein product is CASSLGTGQSGYTF.

The chain carries TRBV7-3 and TRBJ2-2, with D possibly matching TRBD2 (7 bases). This CDR3 is 16 amino acids long. In germline, CDR1 is SGHTA, CDR2 FQGTGA. V was clipped by 5 bases and J by 4 bases, with 17 bases between them. The CDR3 nucleotides are TGTGCCAGCAGCCGAGGGGGAGGGAGAAGCACCGGGGAGCTGTTTTTT. Its translation is CASSRGGGRSTGELFF.

J is TRBJ2-1 and V is TRBV27; D perhaps matches TRBD2 (6 bases). The CDR3 spans 13 residues. Per germline, CDR1 MNHEY and CDR2 SMNVEV (reference sequence). V was cut by 7 bases and J by 6 bases, with 13 bases left in between. As DNA, the CDR3 is TGTGCCAGCAAGGAGGGACTCTCCAATGAGCAGTTCTTC. The encoded protein is CASKEGLSNEQFF.